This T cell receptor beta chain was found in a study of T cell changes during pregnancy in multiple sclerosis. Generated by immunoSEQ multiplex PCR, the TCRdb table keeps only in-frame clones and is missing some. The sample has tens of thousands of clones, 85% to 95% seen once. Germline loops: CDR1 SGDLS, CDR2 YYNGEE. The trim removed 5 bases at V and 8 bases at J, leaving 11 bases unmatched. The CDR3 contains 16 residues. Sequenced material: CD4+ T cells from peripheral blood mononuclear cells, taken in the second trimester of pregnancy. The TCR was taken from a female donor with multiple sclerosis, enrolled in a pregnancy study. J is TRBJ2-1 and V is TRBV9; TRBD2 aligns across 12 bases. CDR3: CASRPGLAGPVDEQFF. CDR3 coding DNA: TGTGCCAGCAGACCCGGACTAGCGGGGCCGGTGGATGAGCAGTTCTTC.